This T cell receptor (beta chain) was found in a study of blood T cell repertoires in COVID-19. The germline V gene has CDR1 DFQATT and CDR2 SNEGSKA (reference sequence). V was clipped by 3 bases and J by 2 bases, with 13 bases between them. This CDR3 spans 15 amino acids. The repertoire was sequenced with immunoSEQ multiplex PCR; TCRdb's copy has only in-frame clones and lacks some. The sample has some 73,000 clones; 75% to 90% are singletons. The sequenced material came from peripheral blood. This clonotype was obtained from an elderly man with COVID-19, enrolled during active disease. The J gene is TRBJ1-4, the V gene TRBV20-1; no clear D gene. The CDR3 loop is CSASPGSGTNEKLFF. CDR3 DNA: TGCAGTGCTAGTCCTGGGTCCGGGACTAATGAAAAACTGTTTTTT.